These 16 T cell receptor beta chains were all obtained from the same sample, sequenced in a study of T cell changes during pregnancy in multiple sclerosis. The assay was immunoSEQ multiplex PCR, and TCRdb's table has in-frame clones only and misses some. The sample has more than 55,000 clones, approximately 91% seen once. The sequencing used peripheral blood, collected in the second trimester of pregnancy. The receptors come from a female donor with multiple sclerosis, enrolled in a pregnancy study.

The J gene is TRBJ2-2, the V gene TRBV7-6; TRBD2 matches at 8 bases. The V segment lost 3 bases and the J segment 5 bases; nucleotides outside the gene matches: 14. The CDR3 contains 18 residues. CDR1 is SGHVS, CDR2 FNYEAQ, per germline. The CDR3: CASSFPPDGGGLTGELFF. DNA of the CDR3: TGTGCCAGCAGCTTCCCACCCGACGGGGGGGGGCTAACCGGGGAGCTGTTTTTT.

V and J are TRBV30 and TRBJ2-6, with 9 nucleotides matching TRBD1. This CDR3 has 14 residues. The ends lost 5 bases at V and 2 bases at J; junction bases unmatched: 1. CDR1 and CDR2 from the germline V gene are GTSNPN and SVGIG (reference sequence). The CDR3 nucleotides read TGTGCCTGGGACAGGGGGGCTGGGGCCAACGTCCTGACTTTC. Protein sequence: CAWDRGAGANVLTF.

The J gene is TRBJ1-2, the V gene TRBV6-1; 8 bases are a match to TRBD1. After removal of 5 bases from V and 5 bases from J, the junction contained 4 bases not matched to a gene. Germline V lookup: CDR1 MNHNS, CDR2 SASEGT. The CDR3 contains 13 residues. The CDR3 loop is CASSHGQGYGYTF. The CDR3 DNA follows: TGTGCCAGCAGTCACGGACAGGGATATGGCTACACCTTC.

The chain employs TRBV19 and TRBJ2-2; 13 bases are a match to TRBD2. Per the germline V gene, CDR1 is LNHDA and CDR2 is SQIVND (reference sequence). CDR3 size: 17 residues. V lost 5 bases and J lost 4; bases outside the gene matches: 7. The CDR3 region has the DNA TGTGCCAGTAGTCGTGGACTAGCGGGGGCCGTCACCGGGGAGCTGTTTTTT. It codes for CASSRGLAGAVTGELFF.

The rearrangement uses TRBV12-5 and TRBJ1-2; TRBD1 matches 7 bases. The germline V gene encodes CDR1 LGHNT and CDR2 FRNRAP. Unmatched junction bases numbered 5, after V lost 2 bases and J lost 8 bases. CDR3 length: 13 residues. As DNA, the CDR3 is TGTGCTAGTGGTTTGTTGACAGGGCACGGCTACACCTTC. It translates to CASGLLTGHGYTF. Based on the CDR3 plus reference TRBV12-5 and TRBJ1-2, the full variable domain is DARVTQTPRHKVTEMGQEVTMRCQPILGHNTVFWYRQTMMQGLELLAYFRNRAPLDDSGMPKDRFSAEMPDATLATLKIQPSEPRDSAVYFCASGLLTGHGYTFGSGTRLTVV.

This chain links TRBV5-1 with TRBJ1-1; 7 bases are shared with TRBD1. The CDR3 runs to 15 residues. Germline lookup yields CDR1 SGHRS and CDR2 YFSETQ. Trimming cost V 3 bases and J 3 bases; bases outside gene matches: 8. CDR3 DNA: TGCGCCAGCAGCTGGGGAGACAGGGTTGACACTGAAGCTTTCTTT. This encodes CASSWGDRVDTEAFF.

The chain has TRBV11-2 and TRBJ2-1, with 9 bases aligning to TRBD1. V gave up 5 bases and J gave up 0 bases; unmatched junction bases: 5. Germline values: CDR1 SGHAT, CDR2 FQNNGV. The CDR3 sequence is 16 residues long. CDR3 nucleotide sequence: TGTGCCAGCAGCCCCTGGGACAGGGACTCCTACAATGAGCAGTTCTTC. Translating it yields CASSPWDRDSYNEQFF.

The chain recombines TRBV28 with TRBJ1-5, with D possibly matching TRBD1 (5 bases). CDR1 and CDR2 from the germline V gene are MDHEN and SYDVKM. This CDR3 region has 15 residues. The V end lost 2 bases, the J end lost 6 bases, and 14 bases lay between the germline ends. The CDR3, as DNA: TGTGCCAGCAGTTTAACACCATTGGGGCCTCAGCCCCAGCATTTT. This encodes CASSLTPLGPQPQHF.

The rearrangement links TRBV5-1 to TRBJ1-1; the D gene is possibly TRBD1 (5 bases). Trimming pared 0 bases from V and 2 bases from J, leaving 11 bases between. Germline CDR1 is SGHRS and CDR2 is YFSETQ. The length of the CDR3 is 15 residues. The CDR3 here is CASSLGGEGNTEAFF. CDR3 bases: TGCGCCAGCAGCTTGGGGGGGGAGGGAAACACTGAAGCTTTCTTT.

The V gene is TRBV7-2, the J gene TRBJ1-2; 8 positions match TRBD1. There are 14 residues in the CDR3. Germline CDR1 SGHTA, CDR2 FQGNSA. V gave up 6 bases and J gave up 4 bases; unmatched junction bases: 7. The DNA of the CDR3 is TGTGCCAGCAGGACAGGGGATATTAGCTATGGCTACACCTTC. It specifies CASRTGDISYGYTF.

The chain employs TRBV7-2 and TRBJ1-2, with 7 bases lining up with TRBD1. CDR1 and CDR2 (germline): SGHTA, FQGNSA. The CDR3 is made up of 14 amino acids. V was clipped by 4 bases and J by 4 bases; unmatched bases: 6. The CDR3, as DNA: TGTGCCAGCAGCTCCGACAGGGTCCCCTATGGCTACACCTTC. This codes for CASSSDRVPYGYTF.

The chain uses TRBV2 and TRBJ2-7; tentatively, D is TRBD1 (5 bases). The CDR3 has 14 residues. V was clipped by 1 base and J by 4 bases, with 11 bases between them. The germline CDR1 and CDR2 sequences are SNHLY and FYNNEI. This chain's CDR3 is CASSEEGVLYEQYF. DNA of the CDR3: TGTGCCAGCAGTGAAGAAGGGGTACTATACGAGCAGTACTTC.

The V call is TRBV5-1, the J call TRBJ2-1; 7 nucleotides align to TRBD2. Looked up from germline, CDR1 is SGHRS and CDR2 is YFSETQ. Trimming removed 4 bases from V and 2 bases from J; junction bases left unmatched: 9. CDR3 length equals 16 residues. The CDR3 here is CASSLQPGGTYNEQFF. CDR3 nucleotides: TGCGCCAGCAGCCTACAACCGGGGGGAACCTACAATGAGCAGTTCTTC.

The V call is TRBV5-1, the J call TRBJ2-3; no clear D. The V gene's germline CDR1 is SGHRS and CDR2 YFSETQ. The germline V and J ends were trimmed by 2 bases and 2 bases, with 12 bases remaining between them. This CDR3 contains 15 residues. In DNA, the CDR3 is TGCGCCAGCAGCTTATACAGTAGTTCCACAGATACGCAGTATTTT. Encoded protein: CASSLYSSSTDTQYF. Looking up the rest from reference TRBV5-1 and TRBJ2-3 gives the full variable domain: KAGVTQTPRYLIKTRGQQVTLSCSPISGHRSVSWYQQTPGQGLQFLFEYFSETQRNKGNFPGRFSGRQFSNSRSEMNVSTLELGDSALYLCASSLYSSSTDTQYFGPGTRLTVL.

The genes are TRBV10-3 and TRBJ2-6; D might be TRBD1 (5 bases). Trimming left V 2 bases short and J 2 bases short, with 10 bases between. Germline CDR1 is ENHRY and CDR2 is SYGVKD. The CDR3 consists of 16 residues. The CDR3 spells CAISEGRVAGANVLTF. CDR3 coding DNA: TGTGCCATCAGTGAGGGCAGGGTGGCTGGGGCCAACGTCCTGACTTTC.

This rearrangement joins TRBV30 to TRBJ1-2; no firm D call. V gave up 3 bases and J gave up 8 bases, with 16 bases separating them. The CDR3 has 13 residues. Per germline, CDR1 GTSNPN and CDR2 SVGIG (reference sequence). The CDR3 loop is CAWSAQMVRGYTF. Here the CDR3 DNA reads TGTGCCTGGAGCGCCCAGATGGTGCGGGGCTACACCTTC.